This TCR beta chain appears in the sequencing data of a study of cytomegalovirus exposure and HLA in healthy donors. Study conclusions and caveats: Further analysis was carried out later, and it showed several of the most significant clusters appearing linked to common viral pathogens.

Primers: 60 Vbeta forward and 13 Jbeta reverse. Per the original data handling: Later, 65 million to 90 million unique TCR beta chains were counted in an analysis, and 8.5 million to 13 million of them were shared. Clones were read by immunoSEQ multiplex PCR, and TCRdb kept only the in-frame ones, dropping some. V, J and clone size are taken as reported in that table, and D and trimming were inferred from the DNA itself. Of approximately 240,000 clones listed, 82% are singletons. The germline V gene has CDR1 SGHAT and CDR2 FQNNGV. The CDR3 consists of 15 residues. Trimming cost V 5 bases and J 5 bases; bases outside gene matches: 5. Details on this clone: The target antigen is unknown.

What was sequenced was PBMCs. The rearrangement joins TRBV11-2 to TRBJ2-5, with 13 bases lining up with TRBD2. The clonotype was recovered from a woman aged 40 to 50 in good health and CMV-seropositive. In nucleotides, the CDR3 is TGTGCCAGCAGCCCGGTGACTAGCGGGAGGGAGACCCAGTACTTC. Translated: CASSPVTSGRETQYF.